The 15 T cell receptor beta chains listed next were all sequenced from one sample in a study of T cell responses to AZD1222 COVID-19 vaccine. Assay used: immunoSEQ multiplex PCR; TCRdb lists only in-frame clones, some missing. The sample contains 100,000 to 150,000 clones, about nine tenths of which appear only once. Material: peripheral blood, obtained on day 0 of MenACWY control vaccination. Receptors were obtained from an adult in good health.

This chain uses TRBV30 with TRBJ2-2, with TRBD2 identical over 10 bases. The germline gives CDR1 GTSNPN, CDR2 SVGIG (reference sequence). The J segment lost 1 base and the V segment lost 1 base, leaving 12 bases of the junction unmatched. The CDR3 consists of 19 residues. The CDR3 region is CAWSARTSGSTWNTGELFF. The CDR3 DNA sequence: TGTGCCTGGAGTGCTCGGACTAGCGGCAGTACTTGGAACACCGGGGAGCTGTTTTTT. Using reference TRBV30 and TRBJ2-2 for the parts outside the CDR3, the full variable domain is SQTIHQWPATLVQPVGSPLSLECTVEGTSNPNLYWYRQAAGRGLQLLFYSVGIGQISSEVPQNLSASRPQDRQFILSSKKLLLSDSGFYLCAWSARTSGSTWNTGELFFGEGSRLTVL.

This sequence joins TRBV7-6 and TRBJ2-7, with 7 bases aligning to TRBD1. Losses at the gene ends were 1 base for V and 7 bases for J; bases not matched to a gene: 10. The CDR3 is made up of 15 amino acids. In germline, CDR1 is SGHVS, CDR2 FNYEAQ. The CDR3 loop reads CASSLEGGRVGEQYF. CDR3 DNA: TGTGCCAGCAGCTTAGAAGGGGGCAGGGTAGGGGAGCAGTACTTC.

The gene calls are TRBV7-3 and TRBJ2-2; TRBD2 matches at 14 bases. V lost 4 bases and J lost 8; bases outside the gene matches: 6. The CDR3 has 16 amino acids. Germline values: CDR1 SGHTA, CDR2 FQGTGA. CDR3 DNA: TGTGCCAGCAGCTCGGGACTAGCGGGAGACTCGGGGGAGCTGTTTTTT. Amino acid sequence: CASSSGLAGDSGELFF.

This clone was picked up a small number of times. The chain uses TRBV7-2 and TRBJ1-5, with D unresolved. The CDR3 has 15 amino acids. V dropped 3 bases and J dropped 0 bases, with 9 bases sitting between them. Germline values: CDR1 SGHTA, CDR2 FQGNSA. For the CDR3, the DNA is TGTGCCAGCAGCTTGATGATGGGTAGCAATCAGCCCCAGCATTTT. Residues: CASSLMMGSNQPQHF.

The V call is TRBV19, the J call TRBJ1-2; D is ambiguous. V was shortened by 7 bases and J by 4 bases, with 10 bases between the two germline ends. The CDR3 totals 12 residues. Germline CDR1 reads LNHDA; CDR2 reads SQIVND (reference sequence). CDR3 protein: CASNGRRYGYTF. The DNA for the CDR3 is TGTGCCAGTAACGGACGGCGCTATGGCTACACCTTC.

The chain employs TRBV6-5 and TRBJ1-1; unclear D gene. V lost 4 bases, J lost 10 bases, and 22 bases lay in between. The CDR3 length is 15 residues. The V gene's germline CDR1 is MNHEY and CDR2 SVGAGI. The CDR3 DNA reads TGTGCCAGCAGTTCCATAAACAGTCAGCACAAACGAGCTTTCTTT. This sequence encodes CASSSINSQHKRAFF.

The chain uses TRBV4-1 and TRBJ2-5; TRBD2 matches 8 bases. Germline lookup yields CDR1 MGHRA and CDR2 YSYEKL. The V gene end was trimmed by 1 base and the J gene end by 4 bases; junction bases not matched to a gene: 5. The CDR3 sequence is 15 residues long. The CDR3 DNA sequence: TGCGCCAGCAGCCAAGGGAACCGGGGGGGAGAGACCCAGTACTTC. Amino acid sequence: CASSQGNRGGETQYF.

V is TRBV5-1 and J is TRBJ2-2; no clear D gene. CDR3 size: 12 residues. The germline CDR1 and CDR2 sequences are SGHRS and YFSETQ. V was pared by 4 bases and J by 4 bases, with 5 bases between. DNA of the CDR3: TGCGCCAGCAGCCAGTTCACCGGGGAGCTGTTTTTT. Translating it yields CASSQFTGELFF.

The rearrangement links TRBV20-1 to TRBJ2-7, with D perhaps matching TRBD1 (5 bases). With 3 bases removed from V and 1 base from J, the gap between germline ends came to 7 bases. This CDR3 spans 12 amino acids. Germline CDR1 is DFQATT and CDR2 is SNEGSKA (reference sequence). The CDR3 is CSASQGSYEQYV. CDR3 nucleotide sequence: TGCAGTGCTAGTCAGGGATCCTACGAGCAGTACGTC.

The genes are TRBV21-1 and TRBJ1-5; the DNA was not compared with TRBD1, the D call given in the table. TRBV21-1 is given as a pseudogene. This CDR3 has 15 residues. Written as DNA, the CDR3 is TGTGCCAGCAGCAAAGGGCCAGGGGGCAATCAGCCCCAGCATTTT. It specifies CASSKGPGGNQPQHF.

The gene calls are TRBV10-3 and TRBJ2-1; 11 nucleotides line up with TRBD2. Germline values: CDR1 ENHRY, CDR2 SYGVKD. V lost 7 bases and J lost 4; bases outside the gene matches: 6. This CDR3 comprises 15 residues. The CDR3 here is CAITPGTSGYNEQFF. In DNA form, the CDR3 reads TGTGCCATCACTCCCGGGACTAGCGGTTACAATGAGCAGTTCTTC.

The sample holds a few counts of this clone. The CDR3 sequence: CASSYRGGPQETQYF. The CDR3 bases are TGTGCCAGCAGCTATCGTGGGGGGCCCCAAGAGACCCAGTACTTC. The chain joins TRBV7-2 to TRBJ2-5, with D perhaps TRBD1 or TRBD2 (6 bases each). The CDR3 contains 15 residues. The V end lost 4 bases, the J end lost 1 base, and 13 bases lay between the germline ends. Germline values: CDR1 SGHTA, CDR2 FQGNSA.

The chain combines TRBV19 with TRBJ1-1; D gene unclear. V was clipped by 3 bases and J by 10 bases, with 15 bases between them. Germline-derived CDR1 and CDR2 are LNHDA and SQIVND (reference sequence). The CDR3 covers 13 residues. This CDR3 is CASSIGIGWGAFF. The CDR3 region has the DNA TGTGCCAGTAGTATTGGAATAGGGTGGGGAGCTTTCTTT.

This clone is a singleton in its sample. The genes are TRBV27 and TRBJ1-5; D gene unclear. The CDR3 has 16 amino acids. Germline V gives CDR1 MNHEY, CDR2 SMNVEV (reference sequence). Trimming removed 1 base from V and 2 bases from J, with 12 bases in between. CDR3 nucleotide sequence: TGTGCCAGCAGTTTATGGGCCAACGGCGGCAATCAGCCCCAGCATTTT. Translated, it gives CASSLWANGGNQPQHF.

The rearrangement joins TRBV27 to TRBJ2-1, with TRBD2 matching 9 bases. Trimming removed 8 bases from V and 4 bases from J; junction bases left unmatched: 6. Germline CDR1 and CDR2: MNHEY and SMNVEV (reference sequence). The CDR3 consists of 14 residues. The CDR3 DNA reads as TGTGCCAGCGGGGCGGGAGGGAGGTACAATGAGCAGTTCTTC. Translation gives CASGAGGRYNEQFF.